Below, one T cell receptor (beta chain) is given with its context. Germline V gene data show CDR1 as SGDLS and CDR2 as YYNGEE. The CDR3 is made up of 14 amino acids. After removal of 7 bases from V and 4 bases from J, the junction contained 8 bases not matched to a gene. The sample comes from a study of shared clonotypes between healthy human individuals. Study-level background: Every donor yielded three CD4 naive, three CD4 memory, two CD8 naive and one CD8 memory plate.

TCRdb keeps only in-frame clones here, not all; method: immunoSEQ multiplex PCR. The sample has some 2,500,000 clones, approximately 93% seen once. The rearrangement links TRBV9 to TRBJ2-3; 8 nucleotides line up with TRBD2. The sequence derives from a man aged 18 to 30 in good health. Some clones in this sample may be carry-over from other donors' samples. Material: naive CD4+ T cells from PBMCs. Sample subset: CD45RA+ positively selected. As DNA, the CDR3 is TGTGCCAGCCATCCGGGGGGGGTGGCAGATACGCAGTATTTT. It is translated as CASHPGGVADTQYF.